This TCR beta chain is drawn from a study of blood T cells in healthy people across ages. Findings of the study overall: Long-lived donors exceeded aged donors in naive CD4+ cells and diversity. Conclusively comparing naive with antigen-experienced cells was impossible with unsorted PBMCs. Nothing was known about donor CMV status, and this possibly confounded expanded clonotype changes.

This clonotype was picked up many times. Its antigen is unidentified. The ends were cut back, 0 bases at V and 4 bases at J, with 11 bases in the middle. CDR3 size: 15 residues. The germline V gene encodes CDR1 SEHNR and CDR2 FQNEAQ (reference sequence). Sample-barcoded 5' priming and a J-beta primer mix drove a second PCR of roughly 7 to 11 cycles. MiXCR, run by TCRdb on the 5' RACE reads, gives a single entry per CDR3 protein. The repertoire holds hundreds of thousands of distinct CDR3 sequences, with 45% to 60% as singletons. This TCR was recovered from a woman older than 75 in good health. V and J are TRBV7-9 and TRBJ2-3, with a tentative D call TRBD1 (6 bases). The sequencing input was blood. The CDR3 DNA sequence: TGTGCCAGCAGCTTAGCACAGGGAAACGCAGATACGCAGTATTTT. Translating gives CASSLAQGNADTQYF.